A selection of T cell receptor beta chains follows, all from one sample in a study of shared clonotypes between healthy human individuals. The protocol was immunoSEQ multiplex PCR, while the TCRdb copy is restricted to in-frame clones and leaves out a portion. The sample has about a million clones; approximately 80% are singletons. The specimen sequenced was memory CD4+ T cells from PBMCs. The receptors were sampled from a man aged 18 to 30 in good health. Some clones in this sample may be carry-over from other donors' samples. Each CDR3 is given with its conserved first and last residue. Fields, in order: D gene, J gene, V gene, clone size, CDR3 protein, CDR3 DNA. D genes are given only for firm matches. A row's size may be missing; if present it is once, few, many or a size class.

d_call: NA; j_call: TRBJ2-5; v_call: TRBV11-2; clone_size: NA; cdr3_aa: CASSLRGSETQYF; cdr3_nt: TGTGCCAGCAGCTTAAGAGGGTCGGAGACCCAGTACTTC
d_call: NA; j_call: TRBJ2-2; v_call: TRBV4-2; clone_size: NA; cdr3_aa: CASSRVSRTDTGELFF; cdr3_nt: TGTGCCAGCAGCCGAGTCAGCCGAACGGACACCGGGGAGCTGTTTTTT
d_call: NA; j_call: TRBJ2-1; v_call: TRBV18; clone_size: NA; cdr3_aa: CASSQVNQGRNEQFF; cdr3_nt: TGTGCCAGCTCACAGGTGAACCAGGGCCGCAATGAGCAGTTCTTC
d_call: NA; j_call: TRBJ1-2; v_call: TRBV21-1; clone_size: NA; cdr3_aa: CASSKEDRGIYGYTF; cdr3_nt: TGTGCCAGCAGCAAAGAGGACAGGGGAATCTATGGCTACACCTTC
d_call: TRBD1; j_call: TRBJ1-1; v_call: TRBV18; clone_size: NA; cdr3_aa: CASSTGQANTEAFF; cdr3_nt: TGTGCCAGCTCGACGGGACAGGCGAACACTGAAGCTTTCTTT
d_call: NA; j_call: TRBJ2-7; v_call: TRBV28; clone_size: once; cdr3_aa: CASLGAISDEQYF; cdr3_nt: TGTGCCAGCTTGGGGGCGATTTCGGACGAGCAGTACTTC
d_call: NA; j_call: TRBJ2-3; v_call: TRBV2; clone_size: NA; cdr3_aa: CASLSSTDTQYF; cdr3_nt: TGTGCCAGCCTAAGTAGCACAGATACGCAGTATTTT
d_call: TRBD2; j_call: TRBJ2-3; v_call: TRBV2; clone_size: NA; cdr3_aa: CATTGLAGGIGTQYF; cdr3_nt: TGTGCCACCACCGGACTAGCGGGAGGGATTGGTACGCAGTATTTT
d_call: TRBD1; j_call: TRBJ2-3; v_call: TRBV5-1; clone_size: NA; cdr3_aa: CASSADRVGDTQYF; cdr3_nt: TGCGCCAGCAGCGCGGACAGGGTTGGAGATACGCAGTATTTT
d_call: TRBD1; j_call: TRBJ1-5; v_call: TRBV9; clone_size: NA; cdr3_aa: CASSVGCTGQGLWGNQPQHF; cdr3_nt: TGTGCCAGCAGCGTAGGATGTACGGGACAGGGTCTTTGGGGCAATCAGCCCCAGCATTTT
d_call: NA; j_call: TRBJ2-7; v_call: TRBV7-9; clone_size: NA; cdr3_aa: CASSFIGGGTEQYF; cdr3_nt: TGTGCCAGCAGCTTCATAGGGGGCGGGACCGAGCAGTACTTC
d_call: TRBD1; j_call: TRBJ2-7; v_call: TRBV5-4; clone_size: NA; cdr3_aa: CASSRGQGLGIFAEQYF; cdr3_nt: TGTGCCAGCAGCCGCGGACAGGGGCTGGGGATTTTCGCCGAGCAGTACTTC
d_call: NA; j_call: TRBJ1-1; v_call: TRBV4-1; clone_size: many; cdr3_aa: CASSFGHMNTEAFF; cdr3_nt: TGCGCCAGCAGCTTCGGACACATGAACACTGAAGCTTTCTTT
d_call: NA; j_call: TRBJ1-5; v_call: TRBV19; clone_size: NA; cdr3_aa: CASSIQSAWTVHSNQPQHF; cdr3_nt: TGTGCCAGTAGTATCCAATCGGCCTGGACAGTCCATAGCAATCAGCCCCAGCATTTT
d_call: NA; j_call: TRBJ2-1; v_call: TRBV7-8; clone_size: NA; cdr3_aa: CASSLRRTTYNEQFF; cdr3_nt: TGTGCCAGCAGCTTACGCAGGACCACCTACAATGAGCAGTTCTTC
d_call: NA; j_call: TRBJ1-4; v_call: TRBV6-6; clone_size: NA; cdr3_aa: CATSNRAGEKLFF; cdr3_nt: TGTGCCACCAGTAACAGGGCGGGTGAAAAACTGTTTTTT
d_call: TRBD1; j_call: TRBJ2-2; v_call: TRBV9; clone_size: few; cdr3_aa: CASSVTGVTGELFF; cdr3_nt: TGTGCCAGCAGCGTTACAGGGGTCACCGGGGAGCTGTTTTTT
d_call: NA; j_call: TRBJ1-3; v_call: TRBV15; clone_size: NA; cdr3_aa: CATSRDWARLAGNTIYF; cdr3_nt: TGTGCCACCAGCAGAGATTGGGCCCGCCTGGCTGGAAACACCATATATTTT
d_call: NA; j_call: TRBJ2-5; v_call: TRBV14; clone_size: many; cdr3_aa: CASSIQGFGTQYF; cdr3_nt: TGTGCCAGCAGCATACAGGGTTTTGGGACCCAGTACTTC
d_call: NA; j_call: TRBJ2-7; v_call: TRBV2; clone_size: NA; cdr3_aa: CASIWSGSYEQYF; cdr3_nt: TGTGCCAGCATTTGGTCCGGGTCCTACGAGCAGTACTTC
d_call: NA; j_call: TRBJ2-7; v_call: TRBV5-1; clone_size: NA; cdr3_aa: CASSLEAELGDEQYF; cdr3_nt: TGCGCCAGCAGCTTGGAAGCGGAATTAGGCGACGAGCAGTACTTC
d_call: NA; j_call: TRBJ2-3; v_call: TRBV11-1; clone_size: few; cdr3_aa: CASSYPIGTGTDTQYF; cdr3_nt: TGTGCCAGCAGCTACCCGATTGGGACGGGCACAGATACGCAGTATTTT
d_call: NA; j_call: TRBJ1-4; v_call: TRBV25-1; clone_size: NA; cdr3_aa: CASSDMRGGLWNEKLFF; cdr3_nt: TGTGCCAGCAGTGATATGAGGGGGGGACTCTGGAATGAAAAACTGTTTTTT
d_call: TRBD1; j_call: TRBJ2-7; v_call: TRBV5-8; clone_size: many; cdr3_aa: CASSLGAGTGAYEQYF; cdr3_nt: TGTGCCAGCAGCTTGGGGGCCGGGACAGGGGCCTACGAGCAGTACTTC
d_call: NA; j_call: TRBJ2-7; v_call: TRBV7-9; clone_size: NA; cdr3_aa: CASSLLFGSSDEQYF; cdr3_nt: TGTGCCAGCAGCTTATTGTTCGGGAGTTCGGACGAGCAGTACTTC
d_call: NA; j_call: TRBJ2-7; v_call: TRBV7-2; clone_size: NA; cdr3_aa: CASSLSAGTPTYEQYF; cdr3_nt: TGTGCCAGCAGCTTATCGGCAGGGACACCAACCTACGAGCAGTACTTC
d_call: TRBD1; j_call: TRBJ2-5; v_call: TRBV5-1; clone_size: once; cdr3_aa: CASSLRQGEETQYF; cdr3_nt: TGCGCCAGCAGCCTCCGACAGGGGGAGGAGACCCAGTACTTC
d_call: NA; j_call: TRBJ2-5; v_call: TRBV18; clone_size: NA; cdr3_aa: CASSINWGSQETQYF; cdr3_nt: TGTGCCAGCTCAATAAACTGGGGATCCCAAGAGACCCAGTACTTC
d_call: TRBD1; j_call: TRBJ2-7; v_call: TRBV5-1; clone_size: NA; cdr3_aa: CASSLDGTGVYEQYF; cdr3_nt: TGCGCCAGCAGCTTGGACGGGACAGGGGTCTACGAGCAGTACTTC
d_call: TRBD1; j_call: TRBJ1-1; v_call: TRBV7-9; clone_size: NA; cdr3_aa: CASSPRPRGRGTEAFF; cdr3_nt: TGTGCCAGCAGCCCGCGTCCGAGGGGGCGCGGCACTGAAGCTTTCTTT
d_call: NA; j_call: TRBJ2-5; v_call: TRBV19; clone_size: NA; cdr3_aa: CASSIAPGHGETQYF; cdr3_nt: TGTGCCAGTAGTATAGCTCCGGGACACGGGGAGACCCAGTACTTC
d_call: NA; j_call: TRBJ1-2; v_call: TRBV5-1; clone_size: NA; cdr3_aa: CASSLDSLYGYTF; cdr3_nt: TGCGCCAGCAGCTTAGACAGCCTATATGGCTACACCTTC
d_call: TRBD1; j_call: TRBJ2-5; v_call: TRBV4-2; clone_size: NA; cdr3_aa: CASSRTQGVAREWETQYF; cdr3_nt: TGTGCCAGCAGCCGAACACAGGGGGTGGCCCGGGAGTGGGAGACCCAGTACTTC
d_call: NA; j_call: TRBJ1-1; v_call: TRBV9; clone_size: few; cdr3_aa: CASSVAPVTEAFF; cdr3_nt: TGTGCCAGCAGCGTTGCCCCGGTCACTGAAGCTTTCTTT
d_call: NA; j_call: TRBJ2-3; v_call: TRBV30; clone_size: NA; cdr3_aa: CAWETGIHTDTQYF; cdr3_nt: TGTGCCTGGGAAACCGGGATTCACACAGATACGCAGTATTTT
d_call: NA; j_call: TRBJ2-5; v_call: TRBV20-1; clone_size: NA; cdr3_aa: CSARLQETQYF; cdr3_nt: TGCAGTGCTAGACTCCAAGAGACCCAGTACTTC
d_call: TRBD2; j_call: TRBJ2-1; v_call: TRBV27; clone_size: once; cdr3_aa: CASTKLAGGPSEQFF; cdr3_nt: TGTGCCAGCACCAAACTAGCGGGAGGGCCCAGTGAGCAGTTCTTC
d_call: NA; j_call: TRBJ2-1; v_call: TRBV5-6; clone_size: once; cdr3_aa: CASSLSWPSSYNEQFF; cdr3_nt: TGTGCCAGCAGCTTGTCGTGGCCCAGCTCCTACAATGAGCAGTTCTTC
d_call: NA; j_call: TRBJ2-2; v_call: TRBV7-3; clone_size: once; cdr3_aa: CASSPGRVNTGELFF; cdr3_nt: TGTGCCAGCAGCCCCGGAAGGGTTAACACCGGGGAGCTGTTTTTT
d_call: TRBD1; j_call: TRBJ2-1; v_call: TRBV19; clone_size: NA; cdr3_aa: CASSIMTGKPYNEQFF; cdr3_nt: TGTGCCAGTAGTATAATGACAGGGAAACCCTACAATGAGCAGTTCTTC
d_call: NA; j_call: TRBJ2-5; v_call: TRBV7-8; clone_size: NA; cdr3_aa: CASSLDRGLRRGVKQETQYF; cdr3_nt: TGTGCCAGCAGCTTAGATCGGGGGCTCCGCCGGGGGGTAAAACAAGAGACCCAGTACTTC
d_call: TRBD1; j_call: TRBJ1-2; v_call: TRBV10-1; clone_size: NA; cdr3_aa: CARGTGTDYYGYTF; cdr3_nt: TGCGCCAGGGGGACAGGCACGGATTACTATGGCTACACCTTC
d_call: NA; j_call: TRBJ1-5; v_call: TRBV28; clone_size: NA; cdr3_aa: CASSLVGGNQPQHF; cdr3_nt: TGTGCCAGCAGTTTAGTGGGTGGGAATCAGCCCCAGCATTTT
d_call: NA; j_call: TRBJ1-5; v_call: TRBV30; clone_size: few; cdr3_aa: CAWSVGNQPQHF; cdr3_nt: TGTGCCTGGAGTGTAGGCAATCAGCCCCAGCATTTT
d_call: NA; j_call: TRBJ2-1; v_call: TRBV7-9; clone_size: once; cdr3_aa: CASSPQGGSGKRDEQFF; cdr3_nt: TGTGCCAGCAGCCCCCAGGGGGGTAGCGGAAAAAGGGATGAGCAGTTCTTC
d_call: NA; j_call: TRBJ2-2; v_call: TRBV15; clone_size: NA; cdr3_aa: CATSREFAGPKHRELFF; cdr3_nt: TGTGCCACCAGCAGAGAGTTCGCAGGGCCGAAACACCGGGAGCTGTTTTTT
d_call: TRBD2; j_call: TRBJ2-7; v_call: TRBV7-8; clone_size: NA; cdr3_aa: CASSLVLAGVYEQYF; cdr3_nt: TGTGCCAGCAGCTTAGTACTAGCGGGAGTCTACGAGCAGTACTTC
d_call: NA; j_call: TRBJ2-3; v_call: TRBV4-3; clone_size: NA; cdr3_aa: CASSQDVAGASTDTQYF; cdr3_nt: TGCGCCAGCAGCCAAGATGTTGCAGGGGCCAGCACAGATACGCAGTATTTT
d_call: NA; j_call: TRBJ2-6; v_call: TRBV2; clone_size: NA; cdr3_aa: CASRQGSGANVLTF; cdr3_nt: TGTGCCAGCAGACAGGGCTCTGGGGCCAACGTCCTGACTTTC
d_call: NA; j_call: TRBJ1-2; v_call: TRBV5-6; clone_size: once; cdr3_aa: CASSFPWGYTF; cdr3_nt: TGTGCCAGCAGCTTCCCTTGGGGCTACACCTTC
d_call: TRBD1; j_call: TRBJ1-2; v_call: TRBV10-3; clone_size: NA; cdr3_aa: CAIRPGQGNYGYTF; cdr3_nt: TGTGCCATCAGACCGGGACAGGGGAACTATGGCTACACCTTC
d_call: NA; j_call: TRBJ1-1; v_call: TRBV5-1; clone_size: NA; cdr3_aa: CASSLWGSGEAFF; cdr3_nt: TGCGCCAGCAGCTTGTGGGGTTCCGGTGAAGCTTTCTTT
d_call: NA; j_call: TRBJ1-2; v_call: TRBV28; clone_size: NA; cdr3_aa: CASSLPGYYGYTF; cdr3_nt: TGTGCCAGCAGTTTGCCAGGGTACTATGGCTACACCTTC
d_call: TRBD1; j_call: TRBJ1-3; v_call: TRBV4-3; clone_size: NA; cdr3_aa: CASSQRGQTSGNTIYF; cdr3_nt: TGCGCCAGCAGCCAACGGGGACAGACCTCTGGAAACACCATATATTTT
d_call: NA; j_call: TRBJ2-5; v_call: TRBV9; clone_size: NA; cdr3_aa: CASSVSGREETQYF; cdr3_nt: TGTGCCAGCAGCGTCTCGGGCCGGGAAGAGACCCAGTACTTC